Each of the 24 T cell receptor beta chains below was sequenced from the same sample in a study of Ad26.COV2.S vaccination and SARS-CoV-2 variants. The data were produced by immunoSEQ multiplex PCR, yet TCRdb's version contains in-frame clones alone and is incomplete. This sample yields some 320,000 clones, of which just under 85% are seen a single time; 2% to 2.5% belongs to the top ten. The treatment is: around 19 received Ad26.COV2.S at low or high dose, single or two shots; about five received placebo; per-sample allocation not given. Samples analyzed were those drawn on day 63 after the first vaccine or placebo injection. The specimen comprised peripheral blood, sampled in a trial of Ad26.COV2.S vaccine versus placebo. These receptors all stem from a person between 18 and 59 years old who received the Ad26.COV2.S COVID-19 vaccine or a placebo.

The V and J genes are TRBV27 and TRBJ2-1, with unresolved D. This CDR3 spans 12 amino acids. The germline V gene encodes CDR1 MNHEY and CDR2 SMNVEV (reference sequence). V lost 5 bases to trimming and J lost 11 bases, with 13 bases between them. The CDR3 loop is CASSQTGAKQFF. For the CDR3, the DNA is TGTGCCAGCAGTCAGACGGGCGCAAAGCAGTTCTTC.

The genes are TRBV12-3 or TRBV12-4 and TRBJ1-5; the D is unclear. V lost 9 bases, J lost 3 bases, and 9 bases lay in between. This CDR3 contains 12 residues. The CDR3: CASRSLNQPQHF. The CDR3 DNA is TGTGCCAGTCGGTCCCTCAATCAGCCCCAGCATTTT.

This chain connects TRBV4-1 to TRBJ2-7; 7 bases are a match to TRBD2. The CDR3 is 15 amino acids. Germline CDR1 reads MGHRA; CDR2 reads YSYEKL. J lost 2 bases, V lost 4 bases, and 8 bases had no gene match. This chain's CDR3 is CASSPQAGRPYEQYF. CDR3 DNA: TGCGCCAGCAGCCCTCAAGCGGGGAGACCCTACGAGCAGTACTTC.

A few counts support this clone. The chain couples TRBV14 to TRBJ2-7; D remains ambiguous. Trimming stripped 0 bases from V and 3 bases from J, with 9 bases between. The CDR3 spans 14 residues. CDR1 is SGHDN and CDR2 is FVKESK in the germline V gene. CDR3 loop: CASSQDRRSYEQYF. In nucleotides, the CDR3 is TGTGCCAGCAGCCAAGACAGACGGAGCTACGAGCAGTACTTC.

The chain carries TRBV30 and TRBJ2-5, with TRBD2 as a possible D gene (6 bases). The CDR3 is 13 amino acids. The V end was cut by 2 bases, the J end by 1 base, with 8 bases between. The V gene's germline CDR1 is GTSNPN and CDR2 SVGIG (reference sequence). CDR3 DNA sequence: TGTGCCTGGAGTCGGGACTTCCAAGAGACCCAGTACTTC. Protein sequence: CAWSRDFQETQYF.

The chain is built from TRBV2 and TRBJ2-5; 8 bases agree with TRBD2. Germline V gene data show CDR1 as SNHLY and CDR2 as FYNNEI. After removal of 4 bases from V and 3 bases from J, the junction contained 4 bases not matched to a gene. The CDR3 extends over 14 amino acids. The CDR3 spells CASSASAGEETQYF. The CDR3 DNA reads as TGTGCCAGCAGTGCATCAGCGGGGGAAGAGACCCAGTACTTC.

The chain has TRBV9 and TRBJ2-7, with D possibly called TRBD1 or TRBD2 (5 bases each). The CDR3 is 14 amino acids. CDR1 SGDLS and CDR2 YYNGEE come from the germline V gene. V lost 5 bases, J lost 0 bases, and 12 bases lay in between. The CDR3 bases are TGTGCCAGCAGTCCGGGACCTCGCTCCTACGAGCAGTACTTC. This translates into CASSPGPRSYEQYF.

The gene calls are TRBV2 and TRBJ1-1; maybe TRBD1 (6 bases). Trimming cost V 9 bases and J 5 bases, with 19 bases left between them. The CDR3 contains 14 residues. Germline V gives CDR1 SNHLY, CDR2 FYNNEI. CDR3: CASREGGGKTEAFF. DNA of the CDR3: TGTGCCAGTCGGGAAGGGGGGGGAAAGACTGAAGCTTTCTTT. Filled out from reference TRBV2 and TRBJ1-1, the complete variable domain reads EPEVTQTPSHQVTQMGQEVILRCVPISNHLYFYWYRQILGQKVEFLVSFYNNEISEKSEIFDDQFSVERPDGSNFTLKIRSTKLEDSAMYFCASREGGGKTEAFFGQGTRLTVV.

The CDR3 bases are TGTGCCAGCAGTGAAAACAGGGGGGGTACTGAAGCTTTCTTT. This codes for CASSENRGGTEAFF. This chain links TRBV6-1 with TRBJ1-1; 8 bases are a match to TRBD1. The CDR3 totals 14 residues. The V segment lost 2 bases and the J segment 5 bases; nucleotides outside the gene matches: 4. Germline V CDR1 and CDR2: MNHNS, SASEGT.

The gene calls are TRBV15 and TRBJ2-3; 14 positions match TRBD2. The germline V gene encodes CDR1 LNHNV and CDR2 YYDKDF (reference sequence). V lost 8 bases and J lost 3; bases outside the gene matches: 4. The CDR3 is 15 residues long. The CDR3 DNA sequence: TGTGCCACCCAGACTAGCGGGGGGGCAACAGATACGCAGTATTTT. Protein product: CATQTSGGATDTQYF.

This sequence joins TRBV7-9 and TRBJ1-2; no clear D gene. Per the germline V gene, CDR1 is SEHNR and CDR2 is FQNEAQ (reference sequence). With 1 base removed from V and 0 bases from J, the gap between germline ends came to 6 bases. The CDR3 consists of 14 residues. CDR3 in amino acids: CASSLVNPNYGYTF. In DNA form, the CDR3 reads TGTGCCAGCAGCTTAGTCAACCCTAACTATGGCTACACCTTC.

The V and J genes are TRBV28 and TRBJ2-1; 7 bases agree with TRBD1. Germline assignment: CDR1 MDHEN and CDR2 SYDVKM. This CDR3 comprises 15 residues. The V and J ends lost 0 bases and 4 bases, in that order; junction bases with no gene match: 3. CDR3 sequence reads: CASSLWQGDYNEQFF. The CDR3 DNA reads TGTGCCAGCAGTTTATGGCAGGGGGATTACAATGAGCAGTTCTTC.

Here the CDR3 reads CASSLGDSSTDTQYF. The CDR3 nucleotides are TGTGCCAGCAGCTTGGGCGATTCTAGCACAGATACGCAGTATTTT. The chain links TRBV5-5 to TRBJ2-3; D remains ambiguous. Germline lookup yields CDR1 SGHKS and CDR2 YYEKEE (reference sequence). This CDR3 contains 15 residues. Trimming took 0 bases from V and 0 from J, leaving 8 bases between them.

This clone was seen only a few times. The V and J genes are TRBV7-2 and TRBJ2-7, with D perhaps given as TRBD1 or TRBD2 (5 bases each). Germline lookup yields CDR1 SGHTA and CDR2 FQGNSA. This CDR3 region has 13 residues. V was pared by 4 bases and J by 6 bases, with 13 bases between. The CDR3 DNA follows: TGTGCCAGCAGCTCGGGACCGAAGTTCGAGCAGTACTTC. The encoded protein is CASSSGPKFEQYF.

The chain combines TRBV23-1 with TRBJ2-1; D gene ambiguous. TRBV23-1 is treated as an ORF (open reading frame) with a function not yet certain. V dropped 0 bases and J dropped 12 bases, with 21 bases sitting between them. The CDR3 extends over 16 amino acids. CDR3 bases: TGCGCCAGCAGTCAATCGCAGGAATCGGCTGGTTATAGGCAGTTCTTC. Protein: CASSQSQESAGYRQFF.

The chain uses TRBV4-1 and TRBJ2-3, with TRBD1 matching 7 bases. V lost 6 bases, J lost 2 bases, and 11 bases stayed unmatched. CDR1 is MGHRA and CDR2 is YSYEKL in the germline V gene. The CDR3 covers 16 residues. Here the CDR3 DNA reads TGCGCCAGCAGTCGCGGACAGGAAATCGCCACAGATACGCAGTATTTT. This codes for CASSRGQEIATDTQYF.

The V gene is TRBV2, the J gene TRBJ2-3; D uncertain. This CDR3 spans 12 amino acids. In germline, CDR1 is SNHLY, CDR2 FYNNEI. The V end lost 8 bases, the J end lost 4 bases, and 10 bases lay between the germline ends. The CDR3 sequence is CASYRVADTQYF. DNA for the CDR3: TGTGCCAGCTATAGGGTTGCAGATACGCAGTATTTT.

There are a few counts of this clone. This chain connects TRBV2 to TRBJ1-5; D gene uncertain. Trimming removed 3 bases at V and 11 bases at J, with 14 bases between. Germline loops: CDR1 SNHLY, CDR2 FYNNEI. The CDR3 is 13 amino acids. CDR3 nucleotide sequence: TGTGCCAGCAGTGATGGCCTCCCCTGGGCCCAGCATTTT. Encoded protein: CASSDGLPWAQHF.

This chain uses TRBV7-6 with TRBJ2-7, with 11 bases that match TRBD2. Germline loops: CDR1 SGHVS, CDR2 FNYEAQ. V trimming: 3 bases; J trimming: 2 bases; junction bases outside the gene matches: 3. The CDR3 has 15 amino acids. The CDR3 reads CASSLSSGGTYEQYF. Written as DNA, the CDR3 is TGTGCCAGCAGCTTGTCTAGCGGGGGGACCTACGAGCAGTACTTC.

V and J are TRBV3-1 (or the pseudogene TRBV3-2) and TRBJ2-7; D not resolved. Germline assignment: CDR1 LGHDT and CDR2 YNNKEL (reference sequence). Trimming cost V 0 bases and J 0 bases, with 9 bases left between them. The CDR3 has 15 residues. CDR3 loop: CASSQDGAYSYEQYF. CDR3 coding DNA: TGTGCCAGCAGCCAAGACGGAGCCTACTCCTACGAGCAGTACTTC.

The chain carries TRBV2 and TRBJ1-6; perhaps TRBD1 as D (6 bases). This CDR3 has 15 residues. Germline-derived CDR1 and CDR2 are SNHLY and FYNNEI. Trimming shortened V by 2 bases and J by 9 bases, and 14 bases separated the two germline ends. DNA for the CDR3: TGTGCCAGCAGTGAAAACAGGGCCGGAGTTTCACCCCTCCACTTT. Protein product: CASSENRAGVSPLHF. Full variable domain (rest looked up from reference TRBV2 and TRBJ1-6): EPEVTQTPSHQVTQMGQEVILRCVPISNHLYFYWYRQILGQKVEFLVSFYNNEISEKSEIFDDQFSVERPDGSNFTLKIRSTKLEDSAMYFCASSENRAGVSPLHFGNGTRLTVT.

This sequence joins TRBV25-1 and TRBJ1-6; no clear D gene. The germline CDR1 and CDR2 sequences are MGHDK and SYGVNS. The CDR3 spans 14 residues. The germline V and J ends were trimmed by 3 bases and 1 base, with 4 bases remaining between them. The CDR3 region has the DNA TGTGCCAGCAGTGATGGGTCCTATAATTCACCCCTCCACTTT. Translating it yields CASSDGSYNSPLHF.

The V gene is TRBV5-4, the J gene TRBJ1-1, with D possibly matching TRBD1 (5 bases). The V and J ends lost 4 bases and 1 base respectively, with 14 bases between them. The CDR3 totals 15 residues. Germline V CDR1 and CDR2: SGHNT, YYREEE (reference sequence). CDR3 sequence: CASSPQQGANTEAFF. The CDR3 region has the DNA TGTGCCAGCAGCCCCCAGCAGGGCGCGAACACTGAAGCTTTCTTT.

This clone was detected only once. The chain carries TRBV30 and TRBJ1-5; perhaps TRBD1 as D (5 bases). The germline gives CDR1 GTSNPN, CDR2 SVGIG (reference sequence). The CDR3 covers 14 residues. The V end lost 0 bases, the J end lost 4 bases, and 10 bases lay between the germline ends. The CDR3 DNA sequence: TGTGCCTGGAGTGTCGCAGGGTGGAATCAGCCCCAGCATTTT. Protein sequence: CAWSVAGWNQPQHF.